Each of the 9 T cell receptor beta chains below was sequenced from the same sample in a study of CD8 T cells in Susac syndrome. Random hexamers primed reverse transcription of roughly 0.45 to 1 ug RNA. TCRdb ran MiXCR on the immunoSEQ multiplex PCR reads and lists one entry per CDR3 protein. This table holds about 240,000 distinct CDR3 sequences, less than 96% found once. Sequencing used CD4+ T cells from PBMCs. The receptor set was obtained from a human donor with Susac syndrome.

The V and J genes are TRBV14 and TRBJ2-3; D remains unclear. The CDR3 is 12 residues long. Germline V CDR1 and CDR2: SGHDN, FVKESK. Trimming left V 0 bases short and J 10 bases short, with 8 bases between. The CDR3 DNA sequence: TGTGCCAGCAGCCAAGAGGTAGCACCGCAGTATTTT. Protein: CASSQEVAPQYF.

V gene TRBV29-1 combines with J gene TRBJ1-2; maybe TRBD1 (6 bases). The ends were cut back, 4 bases at V and 4 bases at J, with 13 bases in the middle. Germline values: CDR1 SQVTM, CDR2 ANQGSEA. The CDR3 sequence is 13 residues long. The chain's CDR3 is CSVVTGPIYGYTF. The CDR3 bases are TGCAGCGTTGTGACAGGCCCCATCTATGGCTACACCTTC.

The V gene is TRBV4-2, the J gene TRBJ1-2, with a tentative D call TRBD1 (6 bases). The CDR3 has 20 amino acids. CDR1 and CDR2 (germline): LGHNA, YNFKEQ. Trimming left V 1 base short and J 3 bases short, with 27 bases between. In nucleotides, the CDR3 is TGTGCCAGCAGCCAAGGGCAGGGGTATAAGTGGGTTACGAGGGACTATGGCTACACCTTC. Its translation: CASSQGQGYKWVTRDYGYTF.

The V gene is TRBV29-1, the J gene TRBJ1-1, with D unresolved. Trimming left V 1 base short and J 3 bases short, with 9 bases between. In germline, CDR1 is SQVTM, CDR2 ANQGSEA. CDR3 length equals 13 residues. The CDR3 here is CSVEAGFYTEAFF. CDR3 DNA: TGCAGCGTTGAAGCAGGCTTCTACACTGAAGCTTTCTTT.

The chain links TRBV27 to TRBJ1-5; 7 nucleotides match TRBD1. The CDR3 is 15 residues long. The germline V gene encodes CDR1 MNHEY and CDR2 SMNVEV (reference sequence). The junction had 5 bases not matched to a gene; V was cut back by 4 bases and J by 2 bases. CDR3 nucleotide sequence: TGTGCCAGCAGTTCGATCCAGGGGGGCAATCAGCCCCAGCATTTT. It translates to CASSSIQGGNQPQHF.

This rearrangement joins TRBV20-1 to TRBJ2-4, with D perhaps matching TRBD1 (5 bases). V gave up 0 bases and J gave up 0 bases, with 9 bases separating them. Germline assignment: CDR1 DFQATT and CDR2 SNEGSKA (reference sequence). The CDR3 extends over 15 amino acids. For the CDR3, the DNA is TGCAGTGCTAGAGATCCCAGGGTAGCCAAAAACATTCAGTACTTC. This translates into CSARDPRVAKNIQYF.

The chain uses TRBV7-3 and TRBJ2-4; possibly TRBD2 for D (6 bases). Germline V gene sequence: CDR1 SGHTA, CDR2 FQGTGA. This CDR3 has 13 amino acids. The V gene lost 0 bases and the J gene lost 6 bases, with 6 bases spanning the gap. Here the CDR3 DNA reads TGTGCCAGCAGCTTAACGGGGGGAAACATTCAGTACTTC. This sequence encodes CASSLTGGNIQYF. Together with reference TRBV7-3 and TRBJ2-4, the CDR3 gives the full variable domain: GAGVSQTPSNKVTEKGKYVELRCDPISGHTALYWYRQSLGQGPEFLIYFQGTGAADDSGLPNDRFFAVRPEGSVSTLKIQRTERGDSAVYLCASSLTGGNIQYFGAGTRLSVL.

J is TRBJ2-6 and V is TRBV3-1; D gene uncertain. The length of the CDR3 is 14 residues. The V gene's germline CDR1 is LGHDT and CDR2 YNNKEL (reference sequence). Trimming removed 7 bases from V and 2 bases from J, with 9 bases in between. The CDR3 region has the DNA TGTGCCAGCACCATCAGAACTGGGGCCAACGTCCTGACTTTC. This translates into CASTIRTGANVLTF.

The CDR3 sequence is CASSLGTHRNQPQHF. As DNA, the CDR3 is TGTGCCAGCAGTTTAGGAACCCACCGCAATCAGCCCCAGCATTTT. V gene TRBV28 combines with J gene TRBJ1-5, with D unresolved. The V gene's germline CDR1 is MDHEN and CDR2 SYDVKM. This CDR3 has 15 amino acids. Deletions cut 2 bases from V and 2 bases from J, with 10 bases between.